This T cell receptor beta chain was captured by sequencing in a study of regulatory T cells in long-lasting Graves disease. Study as a whole: For a period under 3 months, newly diagnosed Graves' patients had taken antithyroid drugs.

Points from the study as a whole: Fewer public clonotypes were shared by new patients (approximately 1,000) than by persistent patients (2,741).

In this sample, this clonotype turned up many times. What it binds is not known. iRepertoire HTBI primers and Arm-PCR of CDR3 regions built TCR beta libraries. MiXCR was run by TCRdb on the multiplex PCR reads, yielding one entry per CDR3 protein. There are roughly 420,000 distinct CDR3 sequences in the sample; roughly 16% occur only once, and around a fifth lies in the top ten. Indicated time point: newly diagnosed GD, antithyroid drugs for less than 3 months. The TCR library was made from RNA that had been extracted from PBMCs in TRIzol. It was American Thyroid Association guidelines that determined Graves' disease diagnosis. The authors drew patients from an endocrinology department in Xi'an, China. J was trimmed by 4 bases and V by 6 bases; bases with no gene match: 8. Germline CDR1 MNHEY, CDR2 SMNVEV (reference sequence). CDR3 size: 15 residues.

V usage is TRBV27 and J usage is TRBJ2-3; 9 positions agree with TRBD1. The sample was peripheral blood mononuclear cells (PBMCs), taken at new diagnosis, from a patient treated with antithyroid drugs. The TCR was taken from a female donor with Graves disease. The CDR3 region has the DNA TGTGCCAGCAGAAAACAGGGGGCTCCGGCAGATACGCAGTATTTT. It translates to CASRKQGAPADTQYF.